This T cell receptor (beta chain) derives from a study of blood T cell repertoires in COVID-19. The method was immunoSEQ multiplex PCR; TCRdb's version includes in-frame clones alone and lacks a portion of them. The sample gives 130,000 to 150,000 clones, 88% of which show up once; 10% to 13% is in the top ten. The sample holds a few counts of this clone. This clonotype was obtained from a man aged 45-60 years with active or convalescent COVID-19. The sample consisted of peripheral blood.

This chain's CDR3 is CASSGAVDQPQHF. The CDR3 DNA reads TGTGCCAGCTCAGGGGCTGTGGATCAGCCCCAGCATTTT. The chain joins TRBV18 to TRBJ1-5, with a tentative D call TRBD1 (5 bases). CDR1 is KGHSH and CDR2 is LQKENI in the germline V gene. CDR3 size: 13 residues. The V end was cut by 5 bases, the J end by 5 bases, with 10 bases between.